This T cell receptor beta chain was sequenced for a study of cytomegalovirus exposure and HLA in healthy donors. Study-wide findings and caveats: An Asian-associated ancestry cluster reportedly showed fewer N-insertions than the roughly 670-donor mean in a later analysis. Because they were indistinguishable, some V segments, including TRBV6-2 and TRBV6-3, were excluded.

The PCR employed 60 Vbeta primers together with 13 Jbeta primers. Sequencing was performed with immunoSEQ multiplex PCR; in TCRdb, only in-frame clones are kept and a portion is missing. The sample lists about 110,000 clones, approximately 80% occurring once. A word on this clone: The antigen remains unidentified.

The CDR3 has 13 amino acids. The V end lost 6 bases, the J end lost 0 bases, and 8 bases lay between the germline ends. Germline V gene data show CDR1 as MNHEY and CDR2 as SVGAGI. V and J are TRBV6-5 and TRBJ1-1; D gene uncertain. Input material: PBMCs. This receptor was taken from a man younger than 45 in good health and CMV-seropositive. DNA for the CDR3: TGTGCCAGCAGCCTCCTATTGAACACTGAAGCTTTCTTT. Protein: CASSLLLNTEAFF.